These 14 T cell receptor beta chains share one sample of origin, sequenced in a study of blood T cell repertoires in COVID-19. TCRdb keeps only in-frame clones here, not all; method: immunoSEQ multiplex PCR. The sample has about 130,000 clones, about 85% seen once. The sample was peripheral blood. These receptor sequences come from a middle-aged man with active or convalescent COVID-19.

CDR3 sequence (DNA): TGCGCCAGCAGCTTTTCTCCAGAGAACACTGAAGCTTTCTTT. As protein: CASSFSPENTEAFF. The V call is TRBV5-1, the J call TRBJ1-1; D is undetermined. Germline V gene data show CDR1 as SGHRS and CDR2 as YFSETQ. The CDR3 extends over 14 amino acids. Deletions cut 2 bases from V and 1 base from J, with 9 bases between.

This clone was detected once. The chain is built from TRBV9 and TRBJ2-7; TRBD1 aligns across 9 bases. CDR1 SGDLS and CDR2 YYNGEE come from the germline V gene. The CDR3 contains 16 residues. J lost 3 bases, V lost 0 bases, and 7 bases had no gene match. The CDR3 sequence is CASSVGWDRVRYEQYF. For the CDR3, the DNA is TGTGCCAGCAGCGTAGGGTGGGACAGGGTTCGCTACGAGCAGTACTTC.

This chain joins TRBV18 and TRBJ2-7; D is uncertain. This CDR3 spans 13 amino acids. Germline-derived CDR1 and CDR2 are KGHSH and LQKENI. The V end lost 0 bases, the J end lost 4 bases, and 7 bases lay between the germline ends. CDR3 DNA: TGTGCCAGCTCACCACCGTCCATTTACGAGCAGTACTTC. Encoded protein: CASSPPSIYEQYF.

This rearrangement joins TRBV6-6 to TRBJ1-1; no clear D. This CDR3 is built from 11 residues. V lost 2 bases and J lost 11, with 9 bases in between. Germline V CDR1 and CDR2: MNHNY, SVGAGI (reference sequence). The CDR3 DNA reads TGTGCCAGCAGTTACGGGCAGGCGGCTTTCTTT. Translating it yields CASSYGQAAFF.

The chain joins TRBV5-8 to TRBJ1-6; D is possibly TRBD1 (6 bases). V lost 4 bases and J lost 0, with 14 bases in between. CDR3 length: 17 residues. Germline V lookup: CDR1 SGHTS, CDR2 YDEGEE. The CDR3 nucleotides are TGTGCCAGCAGCCCCCGGACAGCGAGCTCCTATAATTCACCCCTCCACTTT. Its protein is CASSPRTASSYNSPLHF.

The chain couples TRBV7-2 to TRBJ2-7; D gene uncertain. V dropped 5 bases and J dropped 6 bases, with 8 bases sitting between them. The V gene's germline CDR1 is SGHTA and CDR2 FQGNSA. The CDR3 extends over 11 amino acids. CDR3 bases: TGTGCCAGCAGCCTAAAGATCGAGCAGTACTTC. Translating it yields CASSLKIEQYF. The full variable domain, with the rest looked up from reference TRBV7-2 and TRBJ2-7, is GAGVSQSPSNKVTEKGKDVELRCDPISGHTALYWYRQSLGQGLEFLIYFQGNSAPDKSGLPSDRFSAERTGGSVSTLTIQRTQQEDSAVYLCASSLKIEQYFGPGTRLTVT.

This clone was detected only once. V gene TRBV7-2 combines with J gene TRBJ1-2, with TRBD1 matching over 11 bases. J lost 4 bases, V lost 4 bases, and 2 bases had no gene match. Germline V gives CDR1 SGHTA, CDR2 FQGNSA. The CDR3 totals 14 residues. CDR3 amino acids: CASSSGTGGYGYTF. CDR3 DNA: TGTGCCAGCAGCTCCGGGACAGGGGGCTATGGCTACACCTTC. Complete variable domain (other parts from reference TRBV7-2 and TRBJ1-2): GAGVSQSPSNKVTEKGKDVELRCDPISGHTALYWYRQSLGQGLEFLIYFQGNSAPDKSGLPSDRFSAERTGGSVSTLTIQRTQQEDSAVYLCASSSGTGGYGYTFGSGTRLTVV.

The CDR3 DNA reads TGTGCCACCCGGGGTAGCGGGTACAACGAGCAGTACTTC. Its protein is CATRGSGYNEQYF. The V call is TRBV15, the J call TRBJ2-7; TRBD2 agrees at 7 bases. The germline CDR1 and CDR2 sequences are LNHNV and YYDKDF (reference sequence). Losses at the gene ends were 8 bases for V and 5 bases for J; bases not matched to a gene: 9. The CDR3 totals 13 residues. The variable domain in full, completed from reference TRBV15 and TRBJ2-7, reads DAMVIQNPRYQVTQFGKPVTLSCSQTLNHNVMYWYQQKSSQAPKLLFHYYDKDFNNEADTPDNFQSRRPNTSFCFLDIRSPGLGDTAMYLCATRGSGYNEQYFGPGTRLTVT.

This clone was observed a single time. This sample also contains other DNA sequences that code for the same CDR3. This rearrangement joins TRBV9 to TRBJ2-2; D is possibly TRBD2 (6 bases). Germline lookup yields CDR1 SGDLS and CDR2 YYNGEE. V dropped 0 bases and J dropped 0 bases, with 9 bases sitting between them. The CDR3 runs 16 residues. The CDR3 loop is CASSVAGGANTGELFF. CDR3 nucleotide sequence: TGTGCCAGCAGCGTAGCTGGAGGGGCGAACACCGGGGAGCTGTTTTTT.

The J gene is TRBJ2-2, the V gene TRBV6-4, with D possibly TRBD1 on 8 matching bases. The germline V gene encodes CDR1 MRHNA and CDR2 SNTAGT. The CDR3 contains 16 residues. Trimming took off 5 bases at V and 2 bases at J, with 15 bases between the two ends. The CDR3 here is CASSIQGGPNTGELFF. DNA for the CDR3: TGTGCCAGCAGTATACAGGGGGGGCCTAACACCGGGGAGCTGTTTTTT.

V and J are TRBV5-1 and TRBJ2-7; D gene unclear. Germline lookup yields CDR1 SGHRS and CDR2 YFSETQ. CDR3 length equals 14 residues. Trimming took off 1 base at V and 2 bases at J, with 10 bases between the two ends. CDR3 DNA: TGCGCCAGCAGCTTGAGCTCTTCCACCTACGAGCAGTACTTC. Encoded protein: CASSLSSSTYEQYF.

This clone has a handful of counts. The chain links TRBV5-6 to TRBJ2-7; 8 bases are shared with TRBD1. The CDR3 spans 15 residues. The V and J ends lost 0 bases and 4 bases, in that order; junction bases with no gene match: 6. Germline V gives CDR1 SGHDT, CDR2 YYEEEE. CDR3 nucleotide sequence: TGTGCCAGCAGCTTGGTACCAGGGGGCCGGTACGAGCAGTACTTC. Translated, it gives CASSLVPGGRYEQYF.

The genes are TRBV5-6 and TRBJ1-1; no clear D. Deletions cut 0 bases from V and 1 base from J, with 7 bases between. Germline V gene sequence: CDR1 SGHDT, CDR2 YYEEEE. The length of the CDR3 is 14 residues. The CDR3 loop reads CASSLGHRNTEAFF. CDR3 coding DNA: TGTGCCAGCAGCTTGGGACATAGGAACACTGAAGCTTTCTTT. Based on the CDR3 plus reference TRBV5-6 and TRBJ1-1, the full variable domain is DAGVTQSPTHLIKTRGQQVTLRCSPKSGHDTVSWYQQALGQGPQFIFQYYEEEERQRGNFPDRFSGHQFPNYSSELNVNALLLGDSALYLCASSLGHRNTEAFFGQGTRLTVV.

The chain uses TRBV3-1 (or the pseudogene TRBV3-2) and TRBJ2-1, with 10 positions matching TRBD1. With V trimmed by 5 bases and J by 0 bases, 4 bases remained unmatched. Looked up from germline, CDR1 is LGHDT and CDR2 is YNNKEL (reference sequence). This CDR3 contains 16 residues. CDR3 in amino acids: CASSAWDRGSYNEQFF. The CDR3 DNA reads TGTGCCAGCAGCGCCTGGGACAGGGGCTCCTACAATGAGCAGTTCTTC.